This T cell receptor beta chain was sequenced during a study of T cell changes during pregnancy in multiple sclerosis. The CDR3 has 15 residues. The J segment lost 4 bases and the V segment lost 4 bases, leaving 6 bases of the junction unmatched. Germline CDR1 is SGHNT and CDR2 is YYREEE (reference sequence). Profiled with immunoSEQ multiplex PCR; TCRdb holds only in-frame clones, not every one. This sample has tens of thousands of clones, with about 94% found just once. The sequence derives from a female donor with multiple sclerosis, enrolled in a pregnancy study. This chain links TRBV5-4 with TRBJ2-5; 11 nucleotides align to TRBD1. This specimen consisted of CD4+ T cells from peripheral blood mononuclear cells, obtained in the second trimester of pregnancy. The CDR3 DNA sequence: TGTGCCAGCAGCCTACGGACAGGGGGCTCAGAGACCCAGTACTTC. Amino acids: CASSLRTGGSETQYF.